This TCR beta chain emerged from a study of blood T cell repertoires in COVID-19. As for the study in general: Collection of acute and convalescent COVID-19 samples took place in the United States, Italy and Spain.

Original data processing: It was from reference gene primer amplification that nucleated cell counts were estimated. Repertoires were generated with immunoSEQ multiplex PCR, while TCRdb's copy carries only in-frame clones and drops some. V, J and clone size were drawn from that table, and D and trimming were deduced from the DNA. This table holds about 180,000 clones, roughly four fifths found once. The CDR3 is 14 residues long. Trimming took off 0 bases at V and 5 bases at J, with 10 bases between the two ends. Germline loops: CDR1 LGHNA, CDR2 YSLEER. It was during active infection that Seattle patients were enrolled and then longitudinally followed. This clone was recorded once.

The origin of this receptor is a woman in her 70s with COVID-19, enrolled during active disease. The rearrangement links TRBV4-3 to TRBJ2-5; D is possibly TRBD2 (7 bases). Sequenced input: peripheral blood. The CDR3 sequence: CASSQERGRETQYF. CDR3 DNA sequence: TGCGCCAGCAGCCAAGAGCGGGGGCGCGAGACCCAGTACTTC.